Presented here are 13 T cell receptor beta chains from one specimen sequenced in a study of blood T cell repertoires in COVID-19. Clones were sequenced by immunoSEQ multiplex PCR, and TCRdb holds only the in-frame ones, with some missing. The sample lists fewer than 250,000 clones, around 87% occurring once. Sequenced sample: PBMCs or T cells enriched from blood (not recorded which). Receptors were obtained from a young man in a cohort exposed to, infected with or recovered from COVID-19 (not recorded which).

The V and J genes are TRBV7-3 and TRBJ2-1, with 11 bases that match TRBD2. The V and J ends lost 7 bases and 7 bases, in that order; junction bases with no gene match: 12. The V gene's germline CDR1 is SGHTA and CDR2 FQGTGA. This CDR3 is 16 amino acids long. Here the CDR3 DNA reads TGTGCCAGCACCCGATTAGCGGGAGGGCCGGGTAATGAGCAGTTCTTC. Amino acids: CASTRLAGGPGNEQFF. The full variable domain, in which reference TRBV7-3 and TRBJ2-1 provide the parts outside the CDR3, is GAGVSQTPSNKVTEKGKYVELRCDPISGHTALYWYRQSLGQGPEFLIYFQGTGAADDSGLPNDRFFAVRPEGSVSTLKIQRTERGDSAVYLCASTRLAGGPGNEQFFGPGTRLTVL.

The chain carries TRBV18 and TRBJ1-4; TRBD1 might be the D (5 bases). Trimming took off 0 bases at V and 3 bases at J, with 14 bases between the two ends. The CDR3 length is 17 residues. Germline CDR1 KGHSH, CDR2 LQKENI. The CDR3: CASSPPWQGGANEKLFF. As DNA, the CDR3 is TGTGCCAGCTCACCACCGTGGCAGGGTGGGGCTAATGAAAAACTGTTTTTT.

V is TRBV24-1 and J is TRBJ2-3; 7 bases match TRBD1. From germline, CDR1 is KGHDR and CDR2 SFDVKD. J was trimmed by 2 bases and V by 5 bases; bases with no gene match: 3. This CDR3 comprises 14 residues. This CDR3 is CATSVQGITDTQYF. In DNA form, the CDR3 reads TGTGCCACCAGTGTACAGGGGATCACAGATACGCAGTATTTT.

The rearrangement uses TRBV18 and TRBJ2-6; weak D call: TRBD1 (6 bases). Germline V gene lookup returns CDR1 KGHSH and CDR2 LQKENI. This CDR3 has 16 residues. V was clipped by 1 base and J by 4 bases, with 11 bases between them. CDR3 bases: TGTGCCAGCTCACCACGGGGGCAAGAAGGGGCCAACGTCCTGACTTTC. Its translation: CASSPRGQEGANVLTF.

Worth noting for this clone: This CDR3 is also generated by other DNA sequences in the sample. The CDR3, as DNA: TGTGCCAGCAGCGTCGGGACAGGCTCTGGAAACACCATATATTTT. As protein: CASSVGTGSGNTIYF. The chain links TRBV9 to TRBJ1-3; 8 bases are a match to TRBD1. The CDR3 is 15 amino acids. Germline V gene sequence: CDR1 SGDLS, CDR2 YYNGEE. The junction had 1 base not matched to a gene; V was cut back by 2 bases and J by 0 bases.

The CDR3, as DNA: TGCGCCAGCAGTCGGGACAGGGACTATGGCTACACCTTC. This encodes CASSRDRDYGYTF. The chain joins TRBV4-1 to TRBJ1-2, with TRBD1 matching 9 bases. The CDR3 consists of 13 residues. V dropped 6 bases and J dropped 3; count of bases not matched to a gene: 2. In germline, CDR1 is MGHRA, CDR2 YSYEKL.

This clone was found once. This chain connects TRBV19 to TRBJ2-2, with 9 positions matching TRBD2. V shed 5 bases and J 5 bases; nucleotides not matched to a gene: 9. CDR3 length: 16 residues. Per the germline V gene, CDR1 is LNHDA and CDR2 is SQIVND (reference sequence). CDR3 DNA: TGTGCCAGTAGTTCTCGTAGCGGGAGTGGGACCGGGGAGCTGTTTTTT. Its translation is CASSSRSGSGTGELFF.

This clone was seen once. This rearrangement joins TRBV28 to TRBJ2-7; 8 bases agree with TRBD2. CDR1 is MDHEN, CDR2 SYDVKM, per germline. This CDR3 is 16 amino acids long. Trimming at V came to 8 bases and at J to 6 bases, leaving 18 bases not matched to a gene. The CDR3 loop is CASPIKREITLCEQYF. The CDR3 DNA follows: TGTGCCAGCCCGATAAAGCGGGAGATAACCCTTTGCGAGCAGTACTTC. Filled out from reference TRBV28 and TRBJ2-7, the complete variable domain reads DVKVTQSSRYLVKRTGEKVFLECVQDMDHENMFWYRQDPGLGLRLIYFSYDVKMKEKGDIPEGYSVSREKKERFSLILESASTNQTSMYLCASPIKREITLCEQYFGPGTRLTVT.

The V call is TRBV28, the J call TRBJ1-1; D is unresolved. This CDR3 has 17 residues. Germline-derived CDR1 and CDR2 are MDHEN and SYDVKM. V was trimmed by 5 bases and J by 0 bases, leaving 19 bases between them. The CDR3 DNA follows: TGTGCCAGCAGTCTCCGCAAAGCAGGTCGAATGAACACTGAAGCTTTCTTT. It translates to CASSLRKAGRMNTEAFF. The full variable domain, with the rest looked up from reference TRBV28 and TRBJ1-1, is DVKVTQSSRYLVKRTGEKVFLECVQDMDHENMFWYRQDPGLGLRLIYFSYDVKMKEKGDIPEGYSVSREKKERFSLILESASTNQTSMYLCASSLRKAGRMNTEAFFGQGTRLTVV.

The chain uses TRBV5-4 and TRBJ2-2; D perhaps matches TRBD2 (6 bases). CDR1 SGHNT and CDR2 YYREEE come from the germline V gene (reference sequence). There are 16 residues in the CDR3. The V gene lost 5 bases and the J gene lost 1 base, with 15 bases spanning the gap. The DNA of the CDR3 is TGTGCCAGCAGATCCCCCGGGGGAGGGAACACCGGGGAGCTGTTTTTT. Translating gives CASRSPGGGNTGELFF.

The gene calls are TRBV6-6 and TRBJ2-2; 9 bases are a match to TRBD1. V dropped 6 bases and J dropped 5; count of bases not matched to a gene: 4. Germline lookup yields CDR1 MNHNY and CDR2 SVGAGI (reference sequence). The CDR3 is made up of 14 amino acids. The CDR3 here is CASRQGAKTGELFF. The CDR3 coding sequence is TGTGCCAGCAGACAGGGGGCTAAGACCGGGGAGCTGTTTTTT.

The CDR3 sequence is CASSFRSSQPYEQYF. The CDR3 DNA reads as TGTGCCAGCAGTTTCCGGTCTAGCCAACCCTACGAGCAGTACTTC. The rearrangement uses TRBV27 and TRBJ2-7; maybe TRBD2 (5 bases). V dropped 3 bases and J dropped 2 bases, with 14 bases sitting between them. The germline gives CDR1 MNHEY, CDR2 SMNVEV (reference sequence). The CDR3 runs 15 residues.

This sequence joins TRBV5-1 and TRBJ2-7, with D uncertain. This CDR3 has 15 residues. Looked up from germline, CDR1 is SGHRS and CDR2 is YFSETQ. Trimming cost V 3 bases and J 4 bases, with 17 bases left between them. CDR3 bases: TGCGCCAGCAGCTCCACCCTAGGAAACGCTTACGAGCAGTACTTC. Residues: CASSSTLGNAYEQYF. The full variable domain, with the rest looked up from reference TRBV5-1 and TRBJ2-7, is KAGVTQTPRYLIKTRGQQVTLSCSPISGHRSVSWYQQTPGQGLQFLFEYFSETQRNKGNFPGRFSGRQFSNSRSEMNVSTLELGDSALYLCASSSTLGNAYEQYFGPGTRLTVT.